Described below is a single T cell receptor beta chain sequence and its context. Its target is not known. The CDR3 has 12 residues. Trimming pared 7 bases from V and 2 bases from J, leaving 11 bases between. Germline CDR1 and CDR2: DFQATT and SNEGSKA (reference sequence). This sample was taken from a study of blood T cells in healthy people across ages. Findings of the study overall: Comparison with aged donors showed that long-lived donors had more naive CD4+ cells and higher diversity. A strong correlation was seen between TCR beta diversity and naive T cell percentage. Estimates based on one million T cells were treated as lower bounds.

No fewer than 5 micrograms of total RNA were isolated from every sample. PCR was performed a second time for roughly 6 to 12 cycles using a sample-barcoded 5' primer and a J-beta primer mix. MiXCR, run by TCRdb on the 5' RACE reads, gives a single entry per CDR3 protein. Among about 640,000 distinct CDR3 sequences listed, 45% to 65% were seen once. This receptor was obtained from a man in his 60s in good health. This sequence joins TRBV20-1 and TRBJ1-2; D unresolved. The sample taken for sequencing was blood. The CDR3 region is CSVQVGNYGYTF. DNA of the CDR3: TGCAGTGTGCAAGTCGGGAACTATGGCTACACCTTC.